This T cell receptor (beta chain) was sequenced in a study of blood T cell repertoires in COVID-19. About the research overall: The cDNA or gDNA used as material had been derived from T cells, B-cell-depleted T cells, or PBMCs.

Trimming pared 4 bases from V and 7 bases from J, leaving 13 bases between. CDR3 length equals 13 residues. CDR1 and CDR2 (germline): KGHSH, LQKENI. In the original analysis: Estimation of nucleated cell counts was performed using reference gene primer amplification. TCRdb's table, derived via immunoSEQ multiplex PCR, lists solely in-frame clones and lacks some. V and J calls and clone size follow that table, whereas D and trimming were derived from the DNA. The top ten clones hold roughly 2% of a sample with roughly 400,000 clones, approximately 85% of them seen once. The rearrangement uses TRBV18 and TRBJ1-2; D not resolved. This receptor was identified in a woman aged 40 to 50 with acute COVID-19. Sequencing was performed on PBMCs or T cells enriched from blood (not recorded which). CDR3 in DNA: TGTGCCAGCTCACTTGCGGCGGCTGGTGGCTACACCTTC. Protein product: CASSLAAAGGYTF.